This T cell receptor (beta chain) was identified during a study of cytomegalovirus exposure and HLA in healthy donors. As for this clone: No antigen is known for it. An end of the junction differs from the germline gene, which may be a read error. Other DNA sequences in this specimen translate into the identical CDR3.

In germline, CDR1 is SNHLY, CDR2 FYNNEI. The CDR3 contains 15 residues. Study-wide results and caveats: Reports showed the classifier diagnosing cytomegalovirus status with high specificity and sensitivity. Later analysis showed TCR association rates varying by HLA locus, highest for DRB1 and lowest for HLA-C.

Amplification used 60 Vbeta primers and 13 Jbeta primers. The method was immunoSEQ multiplex PCR; TCRdb's version includes in-frame clones alone and lacks a portion of them. The table includes 150,000 or so clones, 79% detected once. Sequenced material: PBMCs. The receptor was derived from a woman in her thirties or forties in good health and CMV-seropositive. This sequence joins TRBV2 and TRBJ1-6, with 7 bases aligning to TRBD1. The CDR3 nucleotides are TGTGCCAGCACAGGGGACAGCTCCTATAATTCGCCCCTCCACTTT. Translated: CASTGDSSYNSPLHF.